Listed here are 18 T cell receptor beta chains from one sample, sequenced in a study of brain T cells in children with intractable seizures. Method: immunoSEQ multiplex PCR; TCRdb's copy keeps in-frame clones and lacks some. The profile shows about 64,000 clones, about 96% of them singletons. Source: peripheral blood, taken at surgery. These receptor sequences come from a boy under three years old with focal cortical dysplasia and intractable seizures.

The chain combines TRBV4-1 with TRBJ2-7; TRBD1 matches at 7 bases. V lost 5 bases and J lost 0; bases outside the gene matches: 7. This CDR3 is 15 amino acids long. Germline V lookup: CDR1 MGHRA, CDR2 YSYEKL. CDR3 sequence: CASSLRRDSSYEQYF. The CDR3 bases are TGCGCCAGCAGCTTGAGACGGGACAGCTCCTACGAGCAGTACTTC.

V and J are TRBV7-9 and TRBJ1-1; 7 nucleotides align to TRBD1. V was pared by 2 bases and J by 4 bases, with 19 bases of the junction left unmatched. This CDR3 contains 19 residues. The germline CDR1 and CDR2 sequences are SEHNR and FQNEAQ (reference sequence). For the CDR3, the DNA is TGTGCCAGCAGCTTATTCTCGGTCCGTCGCGACAGGGCGCCCACTGAAGCTTTCTTT. It translates to CASSLFSVRRDRAPTEAFF.

This clone was seen a single time. CDR3 in amino acids: CASSTNVGYGYTF. For the CDR3, the DNA is TGTGCCAGCAGTACGAATGTGGGCTATGGCTACACCTTC. This rearrangement joins TRBV2 to TRBJ1-2; D remains ambiguous. The germline V and J ends were trimmed by 5 bases and 4 bases, with 11 bases remaining between them. This CDR3 contains 13 residues. The germline V gene has CDR1 SNHLY and CDR2 FYNNEI.

The chain combines TRBV2 with TRBJ2-6; D remains ambiguous. CDR1 SNHLY and CDR2 FYNNEI come from the germline V gene. The CDR3 spans 15 residues. The germline V and J ends were trimmed by 4 bases and 0 bases, with 7 bases remaining between them. CDR3 DNA: TGTGCCAGCAGTGCGCAGATCTCTGGGGCCAACGTCCTGACTTTC. This gives the protein CASSAQISGANVLTF.

This clone occurred once. This chain links TRBV3-1 (or the pseudogene TRBV3-2) with TRBJ2-1, with D uncertain. This CDR3 has 18 residues. The V gene's germline CDR1 is LGHDT and CDR2 YNNKEL (reference sequence). Trimming cost V 3 bases and J 5 bases, with 23 bases left between them. The CDR3 bases are TGTGCCAGCAGCCACAAGACGGGCGCTGGCGCCTTTGACAATGAGCAGTTCTTC. Translated, it gives CASSHKTGAGAFDNEQFF.

The CDR3 DNA follows: TGTGCCAGCAGTTTCCCCCGGGATAGCGGGGGCACAGATACGCAGTATTTT. Translation gives CASSFPRDSGGTDTQYF. The rearrangement uses TRBV28 and TRBJ2-3; 8 positions agree with TRBD2. The CDR3 has 17 residues. CDR1 and CDR2 (germline): MDHEN, SYDVKM. J lost 1 base, V lost 3 bases, and 9 bases had no gene match.

The rearrangement joins TRBV7-2 to TRBJ2-5; D is undetermined. V lost 3 bases, J lost 1 base, and 3 bases lay in between. The CDR3 is 12 residues long. Germline V gene data show CDR1 as SGHTA and CDR2 as FQGNSA. CDR3 bases: TGTGCCAGCAGCTTCTTCCAAGAGACCCAGTACTTC. The encoded protein is CASSFFQETQYF.

J is TRBJ2-1 and V is TRBV6-2 or TRBV6-3; unclear D gene. Looked up from germline, CDR1 is MNHEY and CDR2 is SVGEGT. With 0 bases removed from V and 0 bases from J, the gap between germline ends came to 12 bases. CDR3 length: 17 residues. Here the CDR3 DNA reads TGTGCCAGCAGTTACTCAGCAGCTACAAGCTCCTACAATGAGCAGTTCTTC. It specifies CASSYSAATSSYNEQFF.

This chain uses TRBV5-6 with TRBJ1-6; D might be TRBD1 (5 bases). The CDR3 has 15 residues. The germline V and J ends were trimmed by 4 bases and 9 bases, with 17 bases remaining between them. CDR1 SGHDT and CDR2 YYEEEE come from the germline V gene. The DNA of the CDR3 is TGTGCCAGCAGCCCCGGGACGCGTAAACCTTCACCCCTCCACTTT. Translating it yields CASSPGTRKPSPLHF.

The J gene is TRBJ2-3, the V gene TRBV20-1, with TRBD2 identical over 9 bases. Losses at the gene ends were 6 bases for V and 1 base for J; bases not matched to a gene: 11. The CDR3 length is 16 residues. The germline V gene has CDR1 DFQATT and CDR2 SNEGSKA (reference sequence). CDR3 nucleotide sequence: TGCAGTGCAAGTGGCCTAGCGGGGCGCGGCACAGATACGCAGTATTTT. Translating it yields CSASGLAGRGTDTQYF.

The V and J genes are TRBV19 and TRBJ2-3; D is undetermined. V shed 2 bases and J shed 4 bases, with 10 bases lying between them. The CDR3 is 14 amino acids. CDR1 and CDR2 from the germline V gene are LNHDA and SQIVND (reference sequence). The CDR3 nucleotides read TGTGCCAGTAGTATAAGGGCAACATCAGATACGCAGTATTTT. Residues: CASSIRATSDTQYF.

This chain joins TRBV2 and TRBJ2-1; 12 positions agree with TRBD2. Trimming at V came to 3 bases and at J to 1 base, leaving 7 bases not matched to a gene. Germline CDR1 SNHLY, CDR2 FYNNEI. The CDR3 loop spans 18 amino acids. DNA for the CDR3: TGTGCCAGCAGTGATCGGCTAGCGGGAGGGGGTTCCTACAATGAGCAGTTCTTC. It encodes CASSDRLAGGGSYNEQFF.

This chain links TRBV7-2 with TRBJ2-2; 7 positions agree with TRBD1. The ends lost 5 bases at V and 8 bases at J; junction bases unmatched: 14. The CDR3 has 16 amino acids. Germline lookup yields CDR1 SGHTA and CDR2 FQGNSA. The CDR3 loop reads CASSTRGQVFGGELFF. The CDR3 DNA is TGTGCCAGCAGCACCCGCGGACAGGTTTTTGGTGGGGAGCTGTTTTTT.

Only one count was recorded for this clone. The chain couples TRBV15 to TRBJ2-3; maybe TRBD2 (6 bases). Per the germline V gene, CDR1 is LNHNV and CDR2 is YYDKDF (reference sequence). The CDR3 is made up of 17 amino acids. V gave up 5 bases and J gave up 6 bases, with 24 bases separating them. The CDR3 here is CATSRDFIGEREDTQYF. The CDR3 nucleotides read TGTGCCACCAGCCGGGACTTTATCGGCGAGAGGGAGGATACGCAGTATTTT.

Concerning this clone: In the same sample, other DNA sequences code for this CDR3. The chain recombines TRBV5-6 with TRBJ2-7; D is uncertain. Deletions cut 0 bases from V and 4 bases from J, with 8 bases between. The CDR3 runs 13 residues. In germline, CDR1 is SGHDT, CDR2 YYEEEE. The chain's CDR3 is CASSLGQIYEQYF. CDR3 nucleotides: TGTGCCAGCAGCTTGGGACAAATTTACGAGCAGTACTTC.

CDR3 residues: CASSRLARDTQYF. The CDR3 bases are TGTGCCAGCAGCAGACTAGCGAGGGATACGCAGTATTTT. The chain links TRBV12-3 or TRBV12-4 to TRBJ2-3, with TRBD2 identical over 8 bases. The CDR3 loop spans 13 amino acids. Losses at the gene ends were 6 bases for V and 6 bases for J; bases not matched to a gene: 5.

This clone is termed medium-sized. This chain joins TRBV27 and TRBJ2-7, with TRBD2 identical over 11 bases. The CDR3 length is 17 residues. V was pared by 0 bases and J by 0 bases, with 4 bases of the junction left unmatched. Germline V gene lookup returns CDR1 MNHEY and CDR2 SMNVEV (reference sequence). CDR3 in DNA: TGTGCCAGCAGTTTATCTAGCGGGAGGGGGAGCTCCTACGAGCAGTACTTC. This sequence encodes CASSLSSGRGSSYEQYF.

The rearrangement links TRBV9 to TRBJ1-6, with D unresolved. Trimming pared 0 bases from V and 10 bases from J, leaving 8 bases between. The CDR3 is 13 residues long. Germline CDR1 reads SGDLS; CDR2 reads YYNGEE. CDR3 nucleotide sequence: TGTGCCAGCAGCGTAGAGGAGGGATCACCCCTCCACTTT. It codes for CASSVEEGSPLHF. The variable domain in full, completed from reference TRBV9 and TRBJ1-6, reads DSGVTQTPKHLITATGQRVTLRCSPRSGDLSVYWYQQSLDQGLQFLIQYYNGEERAKGNILERFSAQQFPDLHSELNLSSLELGDSALYFCASSVEEGSPLHFGNGTRLTVT.